The 18 T cell receptor beta chains presented below share a single source sample, sequenced in a study of blood T cells in healthy people across ages (dated by TCRdb to 2013 to 2016). Libraries were built with 5' RACE. A second about 7 to 11 cycle PCR used a sample-barcoded 5' primer and a J-beta primer mix. TCRdb handled the public reads itself, with Q25 trimming in fastp and clone calling in MiXCR, and kept productive beta chains. Records with the same CDR3 protein are collapsed into one entry carrying the most frequent genes and DNA. The sample table records 1.8 million or so distinct CDR3 sequences; more than 35% of these occur just once. 23% of the sample lies in the top ten. The sample consisted of blood. These receptors were collected from a human donor in good health.

As DNA, the CDR3 is TGTGCCAGCAACCCACGGTTAGGACCCGACACTGAAGCTTTCTTT. This gives the protein CASNPRLGPDTEAFF. The genes are TRBV7-2 and TRBJ1-1, with no clear D. Per the germline V gene, CDR1 is SGHTA and CDR2 is FQGNSA. The length of the CDR3 is 15 residues. V shed 7 bases and J shed 3 bases, with 18 bases lying between them.

This clonotype has a single count. The gene calls are TRBV4-2 and TRBJ1-2; a weak D match, TRBD1 (5 bases). Germline-derived CDR1 and CDR2 are LGHNA and YNFKEQ. CDR3 length: 16 amino acids. The V end was cut by 0 bases, the J end by 6 bases, with 17 bases between. The chain's CDR3 is CASSQEEAWGLNGYTF. The CDR3 coding sequence is TGTGCCAGCAGCCAAGAGGAGGCCTGGGGGTTGAATGGCTACACCTTC.

CDR3: CSASIRQGDKNIQYF. Here the CDR3 DNA reads TGCAGTGCTTCTATTCGACAGGGCGACAAAAACATTCAGTACTTC. The chain employs TRBV20-1 and TRBJ2-4; 7 bases are a match to TRBD1. Trimming cost V 5 bases and J 3 bases; bases outside gene matches: 10. The CDR3 has 15 amino acids. Germline-derived CDR1 and CDR2 are DFQATT and SNEGSKA (reference sequence).

The rearrangement joins TRBV4-1 to TRBJ2-1; no firm D call. This CDR3 is 17 amino acids long. V shed 6 bases and J shed 7 bases, with 25 bases lying between them. CDR1 is MGHRA and CDR2 is YSYEKL in the germline V gene. The CDR3 nucleotides read TGCGCCAGCAGGCCGCTTATGGTGGCGAGACTGGGGAATGAGCAGTTCTTC. Translating it yields CASRPLMVARLGNEQFF.

This chain joins TRBV12-3 or TRBV12-4 and TRBJ1-2; D not resolved. V was trimmed by 5 bases and J by 7 bases, leaving 14 bases between them. The length of the CDR3 is 13 residues. The CDR3 here is CASSEPPRSGYTF. The CDR3 nucleotides read TGTGCCAGCAGTGAACCCCCTCGAAGTGGCTACACCTTC.

This clonotype was seen a handful of times. This chain connects TRBV4-1 to TRBJ1-2, with D possibly being TRBD1 (5 bases). The CDR3 is made up of 13 amino acids. CDR1 is MGHRA and CDR2 is YSYEKL in the germline V gene. The V gene lost 6 bases and the J gene lost 2 bases, with 10 bases spanning the gap. The CDR3 coding sequence is TGCGCCAGCAGGCAGGGTGTGAACTATGGCTACACCTTC. Translating it yields CASRQGVNYGYTF.

The chain couples TRBV3-1 to TRBJ1-1; D may be TRBD1 (5 bases). Per the germline V gene, CDR1 is LGHDT and CDR2 is YNNKEL (reference sequence). Trimming pared 0 bases from V and 11 bases from J, leaving 16 bases between. This CDR3 is built from 14 residues. CDR3 region: CASSQDRASGPAFF. The CDR3 bases are TGTGCCAGCAGCCAAGATAGAGCCTCAGGGCCCGCTTTCTTT.

This clonotype was recorded a few times. This rearrangement joins TRBV5-6 to TRBJ1-2; perhaps TRBD1 as D (6 bases). V shed 3 bases and J shed 5 bases, with 20 bases lying between them. The CDR3 is made up of 16 amino acids. CDR1 and CDR2 (germline): SGHDT, YYEEEE. The CDR3 sequence: CASSSLTTEGGYGYTF. For the CDR3, the DNA is TGTGCCAGCAGCTCCCTAACAACAGAAGGGGGATATGGCTACACCTTC. Looking up the rest from reference TRBV5-6 and TRBJ1-2 gives the full variable domain: DAGVTQSPTHLIKTRGQQVTLRCSPKSGHDTVSWYQQALGQGPQFIFQYYEEEERQRGNFPDRFSGHQFPNYSSELNVNALLLGDSALYLCASSSLTTEGGYGYTFGSGTRLTVV.

This clonotype was seen only a few times. The CDR3 loop is CASTLTGGLGQPQHF. The CDR3 DNA reads as TGTGCCAGCACCCTTACAGGGGGCCTGGGGCAGCCCCAGCATTTT. V is TRBV12-3 or TRBV12-4 and J is TRBJ1-5; 9 bases fit TRBD1. Unmatched junction bases numbered 11, after V lost 7 bases and J lost 7 bases. This CDR3 region has 15 residues.

This clonotype occurred a few times. The chain is built from TRBV3-1 and TRBJ1-1; TRBD1 might be the D (5 bases). The CDR3 totals 15 residues. Germline loops: CDR1 LGHDT, CDR2 YNNKEL (reference sequence). The V gene lost 1 base and the J gene lost 9 bases, with 18 bases spanning the gap. CDR3 amino acids: CASSQASLGDWQAFF. As DNA, the CDR3 is TGTGCCAGCAGCCAAGCGAGTCTTGGGGACTGGCAAGCTTTCTTT. Complete variable domain (other parts from reference TRBV3-1 and TRBJ1-1): DTAVSQTPKYLVTQMGNDKSIKCEQNLGHDTMYWYKQDSKKFLKIMFSYNNKELIINETVPNRFSPKSPDKAHLNLHINSLELGDSAVYFCASSQASLGDWQAFFGQGTRLTVV.

This clonotype was seen a few times. The V and J genes are TRBV4-3 and TRBJ2-1; D remains ambiguous. The CDR3 has 14 amino acids. Trimming cost V 7 bases and J 2 bases, with 12 bases left between them. Germline CDR1 LGHNA, CDR2 YSLEER. In DNA form, the CDR3 reads TGCGCCAGCACGCCGCAGATTCCCTACAATGAGCAGTTCTTC. Amino acids: CASTPQIPYNEQFF.

This CDR3 reads CSASRDINQPQHF. CDR3 in DNA: TGCAGTGCTAGCCGGGACATAAATCAGCCCCAGCATTTT. The J gene is TRBJ1-5, the V gene TRBV20-1; the D gene is possibly TRBD1 (6 bases). Trimming took 3 bases from V and 4 from J, leaving 10 bases between them. In germline, CDR1 is DFQATT, CDR2 SNEGSKA (reference sequence). The CDR3 sequence is 13 residues long.

This clonotype was seen repeatedly, ten times or more. The chain recombines TRBV28 with TRBJ2-1, with 7 bases aligning to TRBD2. V trimming: 2 bases; J trimming: 3 bases; junction bases outside the gene matches: 4. Germline assignment: CDR1 MDHEN and CDR2 SYDVKM. This CDR3 region has 15 residues. For the CDR3, the DNA is TGTGCCAGCAGTTTAGGCGGGGGAGACTACAATGAGCAGTTCTTC. As protein: CASSLGGGDYNEQFF. The variable domain in full, with the rest retrieved from reference TRBV28 and TRBJ2-1, is DVKVTQSSRYLVKRTGEKVFLECVQDMDHENMFWYRQDPGLGLRLIYFSYDVKMKEKGDIPEGYSVSREKKERFSLILESASTNQTSMYLCASSLGGGDYNEQFFGPGTRLTVL.

The rearrangement links TRBV7-2 to TRBJ2-3; D is uncertain. Germline CDR1 and CDR2: SGHTA and FQGNSA. The V end lost 3 bases, the J end lost 8 bases, and 12 bases lay between the germline ends. The CDR3 extends over 13 amino acids. The CDR3: CASSLDAVSTQYF. The DNA for the CDR3 is TGTGCCAGCAGCTTGGATGCAGTGAGTACGCAGTATTTT.

This clonotype was detected a few times. The chain recombines TRBV5-6 with TRBJ1-1, with D unresolved. V was clipped by 0 bases and J by 1 base, with 10 bases between them. This CDR3 spans 15 amino acids. CDR1 SGHDT and CDR2 YYEEEE come from the germline V gene. The CDR3 DNA reads as TGTGCCAGCAGCTTGGAGAGGCGTGAGAACACTGAAGCTTTCTTT. The encoded protein is CASSLERRENTEAFF. The whole variable domain, remainder taken from reference TRBV5-6 and TRBJ1-1, is DAGVTQSPTHLIKTRGQQVTLRCSPKSGHDTVSWYQQALGQGPQFIFQYYEEEERQRGNFPDRFSGHQFPNYSSELNVNALLLGDSALYLCASSLERRENTEAFFGQGTRLTVV.

This clonotype was counted only a few times. The J gene is TRBJ2-5, the V gene TRBV7-3; D is possibly TRBD2 (6 bases). The CDR3 loop spans 13 amino acids. The germline gives CDR1 SGHTA, CDR2 FQGTGA. V lost 2 bases, J lost 11 bases, and 15 bases lay in between. The CDR3 reads CASSLSSAGEQYF. The DNA for the CDR3 is TGTGCCAGCAGCTTATCTAGCGCTGGAGAGCAGTACTTC.

This clonotype appeared a few times. The chain recombines TRBV29-1 with TRBJ1-2; TRBD1 is a possible D gene (6 bases). V lost 7 bases, J lost 7 bases, and 19 bases lay in between. The CDR3 has 13 residues. CDR1 SQVTM and CDR2 ANQGSEA come from the germline V gene. The CDR3 region has the DNA TGCAGCGCAGGGGAGAACAGGGTGTCTGGCTACACCTTC. Protein sequence: CSAGENRVSGYTF.

The chain employs TRBV28 and TRBJ2-3, with D possibly matching TRBD2 (6 bases). The germline V and J ends were trimmed by 2 bases and 3 bases, with 12 bases remaining between them. Germline-derived CDR1 and CDR2 are MDHEN and SYDVKM. The CDR3 contains 15 residues. The CDR3 sequence is CASSLDGRLTDTQYF. For the CDR3, the DNA is TGTGCCAGCAGTTTAGATGGGAGGCTTACAGATACGCAGTATTTT.